This TCR beta chain was documented in a study of T cell changes during pregnancy in multiple sclerosis (dated by TCRdb to between 2017 and 2020). Regarding the complete study: In women with multiple sclerosis, the researchers looked at how the T cell repertoire shifted as pregnancy progressed.

Library preparation was by the immunoSEQ multiplex PCR assay. The table comes from immuneACCESS by way of TCRdb, which keeps in-frame sequences with V and J called. Part of the clones is missing from these tables; in studies checked, under half for an unresolved V gene and the rest for unknown reasons. For this sample there are about 93,000 clones; about 92% appear just once. The ten top clones hold about 2% of the sample. At the junction V is shortened by 4 bases and J by 6 bases, with 10 bases in between. The CDR3 numbers 13 residues from cysteine through phenylalanine. This entry keeps only the CDR3 DNA: 39 bases, framed from base 1. Per the germline V gene, MNHEY is the CDR1 and SVGAGI is the CDR2. Details on this clone: Its antigen remains undetermined. No base-level quality is on record; no much larger clone is a single base apart.

The TCR sequence derives from a female donor with multiple sclerosis, enrolled in a pregnancy study. Here the sequenced sample was peripheral blood, taken after pregnancy. The sequence joins TRBV6-5 to TRBJ2-1, with TRBD2 perhaps the D gene, on 6 matching bases. The bases are TGTGCCAGCAGTTGGGGGGATCTCAATGAGCAGTTCTTC. Translated, this is CASSWGDLNEQFF.